This T cell receptor beta chain was sequenced during a study of regulatory T cells in long-lasting Graves disease. As to time point: persistent/refractory GD, antithyroid drugs over 5 years with positive TRAb. With RNA extracted from PBMCs as input, the TCR library was made. Graves' disease diagnosis was established per American Thyroid Association guidelines. Arm-PCR with iRepertoire HTBI primers amplified the CDR3 regions for these TCR beta libraries. From the multiplex PCR reads, TCRdb called clonotypes with MiXCR, one entry per CDR3 protein. The table shows 430,000 or so distinct CDR3 sequences, with around a fifth occurring only once. Details on this clonotype: A much bigger clone sits one base away, suggesting this may be a read error.

This CDR3 spans 17 amino acids. Germline CDR1 MNHEY, CDR2 SVGAGI. Germline trimming cut 4 bases from V and 3 bases from J; bases unmatched to any gene: 12. Sequences were derived from peripheral blood mononuclear cells (PBMCs), sampled when the disease was refractory, from a patient treated with antithyroid drugs. The receptor was isolated from a female donor with Graves disease. The rearrangement joins TRBV6-5 to TRBJ2-5; 9 bases map to TRBD1. In DNA, the CDR3 is TGTGCCAGCAGTTTCCTACCACCGACAGGGGGAGAAGAGACCCAGTACTTC. Its protein product is CASSFLPPTGGEETQYF.